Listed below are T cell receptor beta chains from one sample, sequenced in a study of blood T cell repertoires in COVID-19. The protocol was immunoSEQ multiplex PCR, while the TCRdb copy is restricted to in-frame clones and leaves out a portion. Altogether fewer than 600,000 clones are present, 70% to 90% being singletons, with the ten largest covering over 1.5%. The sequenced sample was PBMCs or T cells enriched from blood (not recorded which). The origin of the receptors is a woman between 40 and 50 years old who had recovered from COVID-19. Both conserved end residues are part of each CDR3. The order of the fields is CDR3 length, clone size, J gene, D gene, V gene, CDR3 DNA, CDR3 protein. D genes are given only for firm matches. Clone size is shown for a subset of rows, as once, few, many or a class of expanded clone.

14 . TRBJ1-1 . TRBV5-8 TGTGCCAGCAGCTTTGGACACCAACCCACTGAAGCTTTCTTT CASSFGHQPTEAFF
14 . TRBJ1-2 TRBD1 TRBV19 TGTGCCAGTAGTCCGGGACAGGGGGCATATGGCTACACCTTC CASSPGQGAYGYTF
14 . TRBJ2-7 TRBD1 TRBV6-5 TGTGCCAGCAGACGGACAGGGATTTTGGACGAGCAGTACTTC CASRRTGILDEQYF
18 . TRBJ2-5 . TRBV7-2 TGTGCCAGCAGCCCAACCTCCCTTCGTTACGAGTACCAAGAGACCCAGTACTTC CASSPTSLRYEYQETQYF
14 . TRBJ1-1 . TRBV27 TGTGCCAGCAGTTTGAACAGGGCCAGCACTGAAGCTTTCTTT CASSLNRASTEAFF
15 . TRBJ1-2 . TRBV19 TGTGCCAGTAGTGCTATCGGACAGACAAATTATGGCTACACCTTC CASSAIGQTNYGYTF
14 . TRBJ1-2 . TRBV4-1 TGCGCCAGCAGACAAACAGGGACTAACTATGGCTACACCTTC CASRQTGTNYGYTF
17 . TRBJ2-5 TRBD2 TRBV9 TGTGCCAGCAGCCCCGGGACTAGCGGGAGTGCGGAAGAGACCCAGTACTTC CASSPGTSGSAEETQYF
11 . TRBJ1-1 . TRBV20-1 TGCAGTGCTAGCCCCAGATATGAAGCTTTCTTT CSASPRYEAFF
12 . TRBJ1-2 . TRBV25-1 TGTGCCAGCAGTGATGCCGGCTATGGCTACACCTTC CASSDAGYGYTF
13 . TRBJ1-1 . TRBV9 TGTGCCAGCAGCGTAGGGGCAGGGGAAGAAGCTTTCTTT CASSVGAGEEAFF
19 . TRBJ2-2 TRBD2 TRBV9 TGTGCCAGCAGCGACCCAAAGGCCGGGCGGGAGGGGACCACCGGGGAGCTGTTTTTT CASSDPKAGREGTTGELFF
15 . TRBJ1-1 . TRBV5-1 TGCGCCAGCAGCGAAATTAGAGGGGGGAACACTGAAGCTTTCTTT CASSEIRGGNTEAFF
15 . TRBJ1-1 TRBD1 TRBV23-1 TGCGCCAGCAGTCAATCGGAGGACAGGGGCACTGAAGCTTTCTTT CASSQSEDRGTEAFF
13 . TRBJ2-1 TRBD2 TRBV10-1 TGCGCCAGTCAGGCGGGGGGGAGCAATGAGCAGTTCTTC CASQAGGSNEQFF
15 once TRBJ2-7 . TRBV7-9 TGTGCCAGCAGCTTGAGAGGGGGAGCATCCTACGAGCAGTACTTC CASSLRGGASYEQYF
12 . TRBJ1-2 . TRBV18 TGTGCCAGCTCACCCGGGGGCTATGGCTACACCTTC CASSPGGYGYTF
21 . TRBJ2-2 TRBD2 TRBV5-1 TGCGCCAGCAGCTCAGGACTCCGACTAGCGGGAGGGCCAGGTAACACCGGGGAGCTGTTTTTT CASSSGLRLAGGPGNTGELFF
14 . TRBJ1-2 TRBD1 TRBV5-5 TGTGCCAGCAGCTTGAGGGGGCTAGACTATGGCTACACCTTC CASSLRGLDYGYTF
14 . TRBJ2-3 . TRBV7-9 TGTGCCAGCAGCTTACCAGGGGGGACAGATACGCAGTATTTT CASSLPGGTDTQYF
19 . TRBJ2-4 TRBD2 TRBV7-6 TGTGCCAGCAGCTTTAGTGTCGTGTCTAGCGGGAGGGCCAAAAACATTCAGTACTTC CASSFSVVSSGRAKNIQYF
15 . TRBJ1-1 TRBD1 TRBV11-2 TGTGCCAGCAGCTTTACAGGGGGCTCAAGTCTCTTAGCTTTCTTT CASSFTGGSSLLAFF
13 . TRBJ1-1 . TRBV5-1 TGCGCCAGCAGCTTGGATAGGGGCACTGAAGCTTTCTTT CASSLDRGTEAFF
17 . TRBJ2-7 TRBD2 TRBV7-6 TGTGCCAGCAGCCCGCACCGATCCGCGGGGGGAAGGTACGAGCAGTACTTC CASSPHRSAGGRYEQYF
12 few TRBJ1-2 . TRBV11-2 TGTGCCAGCAGCTTGGCACAGTATGGCTACACCTTC CASSLAQYGYTF
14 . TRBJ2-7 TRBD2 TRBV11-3 TGTGCCAGCAGTCCCAGCGGGAGGCCTTACGAGCAGTACTTC CASSPSGRPYEQYF
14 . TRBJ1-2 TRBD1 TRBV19 TGTGCCAGTAATCGACAGGGAAGGGACTATGGCTACACCTTC CASNRQGRDYGYTF
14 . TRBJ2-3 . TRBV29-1 TGCAGCGTGGAGGGGGACCGGGAGGCAGATACGCAGTATTTT CSVEGDREADTQYF
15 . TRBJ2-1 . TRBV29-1 TGCAGCGTTGAGGGTCTTACTAGGAATTACAATGAGCAGTTCTTC CSVEGLTRNYNEQFF
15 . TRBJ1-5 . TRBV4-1 TGCGCCAGCAGCCAAGAAGGGGTCAAAAATCAGCCCCAGCATTTT CASSQEGVKNQPQHF
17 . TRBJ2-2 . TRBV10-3 TGTGCCATCAGTGAGCCTAAACAGGGAGCGGTGACCGGGGAGCTGTTTTTT CAISEPKQGAVTGELFF
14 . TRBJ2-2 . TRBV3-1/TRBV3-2 TGTGCCAGCAGCCAAGTGCGGGCGACCGGGGAGCTGTTTTTT CASSQVRATGELFF
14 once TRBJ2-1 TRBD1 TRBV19 TGTGCCACTAAGACAGGGCCTGGGCACAATGAGCAGTTCTTC CATKTGPGHNEQFF
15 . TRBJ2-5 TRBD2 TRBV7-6 TGTGCCAGCAGCAGTCCTAGCGGGAGCCAGGAGACCCAGTACTTC CASSSPSGSQETQYF
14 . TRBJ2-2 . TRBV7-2 TGTGCCAGCAGTACCTGGGGCGCTACCGGGGAGCTGTTTTTT CASSTWGATGELFF
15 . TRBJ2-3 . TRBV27 TGTGCCAGCAGTGATCCTTACTTCGGCACAGATACGCAGTATTTT CASSDPYFGTDTQYF
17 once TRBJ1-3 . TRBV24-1 TGTGCCACCAGTGATTTGCCCCAGGGTACTTCTGGAAACACCATATATTTT CATSDLPQGTSGNTIYF
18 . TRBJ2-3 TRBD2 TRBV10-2 TGCGCCAGCAGTGCTTCAGGTAGCTCTAGCGGATTCACAGATACGCAGTATTTT CASSASGSSSGFTDTQYF
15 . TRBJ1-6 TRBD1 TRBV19 TGTGCCAGTAGTATCCGAACAGGGGGCGCCTCACCCCTCCACTTT CASSIRTGGASPLHF